This is a list of T cell receptor beta chains from one sample in a study of beta chain features in type 1 diabetes. Here immunoSEQ multiplex PCR was the method, and the copy in TCRdb shows in-frame clones only, minus some. This table has 500,000 to 850,000 clones, more than 13% appearing once. The sample comprised naive CD4+ T cells from blood. The receptors stem from a man aged 18 to 30 with type 1 diabetes. The CDR3 runs from the conserved cysteine through the conserved F or W. D genes are given only for firm matches. Size is omitted from some rows. Given values are once, few, many or a class for expanded clones.

j_call clone_size d_call v_call cdr3_nt cdr3_aa
TRBJ2-7 few - TRBV30 TGTGCCTGGAGGGTCTTGGACAGTTCAGGCGAGCAGTACTTC CAWRVLDSSGEQYF
TRBJ2-5 few - TRBV10-3 TGTGCCATCAGTGAGTCGGCGGGCGGTAAAGAGACCCAGTACTTC CAISESAGGKETQYF
TRBJ1-5 - - TRBV7-2 TGTGCCAGCAGCTTAAGGGGAGGGAATCAGCCCCAGCATTTT CASSLRGGNQPQHF
TRBJ1-2 - TRBD1 TRBV28 TGTGCCAGCAGTTCCTCTCAGGGGGGAAACTATGGCTACACCTTC CASSSSQGGNYGYTF
TRBJ2-3 few - TRBV6-5 TGTGCCAGCAGTTATCCGGCGTCGACCAGCCCGGATACGCAGTATTTT CASSYPASTSPDTQYF
TRBJ1-5 few - TRBV7-3 TGTGCCAGCAGCTTAGTACAGCTTCAGGGTCAGCCCCAGCATTTT CASSLVQLQGQPQHF
TRBJ1-2 - TRBD1 TRBV19 TGTGCCACGGGCCCCGGGGACAGGGAAGATGGCTACACCTTC CATGPGDREDGYTF
TRBJ2-3 - - TRBV6-5 TGTGCCAGCAGTTCGGGGCTGACAGATACGCAGTATTTT CASSSGLTDTQYF
TRBJ1-5 few - TRBV19 TGTGCCAGTAGTAGGGTGGGGCTGCCCAGCAATCAGCCCCAGCATTTT CASSRVGLPSNQPQHF
TRBJ2-7 - - TRBV5-4 TGTGCCAGCAGCTTGGGGGACACCTTCGAATACGAGCAGTACTTC CASSLGDTFEYEQYF